Following are 28 T cell receptor beta chains from one sample sequenced in a study of control samples from healthy donors and cancer patients. The assay was immunoSEQ multiplex PCR, and TCRdb's table has in-frame clones only and misses some. The sample contains 64,000 or so clones, 92% of which appear only once. Specimen: PBMCs. Receptors originate from a man aged 40-49 years with colorectal cancer.

This chain links TRBV5-1 with TRBJ2-7; D possibly corresponds to TRBD1 (6 bases). The CDR3 spans 12 residues. Per the germline V gene, CDR1 is SGHRS and CDR2 is YFSETQ. The V end lost 2 bases, the J end lost 6 bases, and 9 bases lay between the germline ends. For the CDR3, the DNA is TGCGCCAGCAGCTTTGGGGGCGGCGAGCAGTACTTC. This codes for CASSFGGGEQYF.

The chain uses TRBV7-3 and TRBJ2-3, with D possibly being TRBD1 or TRBD2 (6 bases each). The CDR3 sequence is 15 residues long. CDR1 SGHTA and CDR2 FQGTGA come from the germline V gene. Trimming shortened V by 5 bases and J by 1 base, and 13 bases separated the two germline ends. The CDR3 nucleotides are TGTGCCAGCAGCGACCCGGGGGCGCGCACAGATACGCAGTATTTT. This sequence encodes CASSDPGARTDTQYF.

As DNA, the CDR3 is TGTGCCAGCAGCGTAGAGCCTAGCGGGGGGCTCATCACAGATACGCAGTATTTT. Translation: CASSVEPSGGLITDTQYF. The chain carries TRBV9 and TRBJ2-3, with 11 bases that match TRBD2. The V segment lost 0 bases and the J segment 2 bases; nucleotides outside the gene matches: 8. There are 18 residues in the CDR3. The germline V gene has CDR1 SGDLS and CDR2 YYNGEE.

This clone was seen only once. CDR3 sequence: CATSDSYSRSQYGYTF. CDR3 bases: TGTGCCACCAGTGATTCTTACTCACGTTCACAGTATGGCTACACCTTC. The chain uses TRBV24-1 and TRBJ1-2; D is undetermined. Germline loops: CDR1 KGHDR, CDR2 SFDVKD. The CDR3 loop spans 16 amino acids. V lost 2 bases, J lost 5 bases, and 17 bases lay in between.

The rearrangement joins TRBV19 to TRBJ1-2; D unclear. CDR1 and CDR2 (germline): LNHDA, SQIVND (reference sequence). The CDR3 runs 13 residues. V was cut by 5 bases and J by 5 bases, with 12 bases left in between. Written as DNA, the CDR3 is TGTGCCAGTAGTCAGGACGCCTGGTATGGCTACACCTTC. It specifies CASSQDAWYGYTF.

V gene TRBV5-1 combines with J gene TRBJ2-2; 8 nucleotides agree with TRBD1. CDR3 length equals 15 residues. V trimming: 4 bases; J trimming: 4 bases; junction bases outside the gene matches: 6. Germline V lookup: CDR1 SGHRS, CDR2 YFSETQ. CDR3 amino acids: CASSPRGQGTGELFF. CDR3 nucleotides: TGCGCCAGCAGCCCCAGGGGGCAGGGCACCGGGGAGCTGTTTTTT.

The rearrangement uses TRBV18 and TRBJ2-1; 8 nucleotides match TRBD2. CDR1 KGHSH and CDR2 LQKENI come from the germline V gene. The CDR3 is 17 amino acids. V trimming: 0 bases; J trimming: 4 bases; junction bases outside the gene matches: 8. The CDR3 bases are TGTGCCAGCTCACCACCAGGTCGGCGGGGGGCATACAATGAGCAGTTCTTC. Its translation: CASSPPGRRGAYNEQFF.

In nucleotides, the CDR3 is TGTGCCAGCAGCTCGGGCAGGGGTGGAGAGACCCAGTACTTC. This sequence encodes CASSSGRGGETQYF. V and J are TRBV5-4 and TRBJ2-5; D may be TRBD1 (6 bases). The CDR3 extends over 14 amino acids. Germline V gene sequence: CDR1 SGHNT, CDR2 YYREEE (reference sequence). V lost 3 bases to trimming and J lost 4 bases, with 13 bases between them.

The chain is built from TRBV19 and TRBJ2-7; 7 positions agree with TRBD1. This CDR3 is 14 amino acids long. The V gene end was trimmed by 7 bases and the J gene end by 1 base; junction bases not matched to a gene: 7. The germline V gene has CDR1 LNHDA and CDR2 SQIVND (reference sequence). Here the CDR3 DNA reads TGTGCCAGTAAGGACCGGGACAGTTCCTACGAGCAGTACTTC. Protein product: CASKDRDSSYEQYF.

The chain couples TRBV3-1 (or the pseudogene TRBV3-2) to TRBJ2-1; 11 bases fit TRBD2. The CDR3 contains 18 residues. V dropped 2 bases and J dropped 6; count of bases not matched to a gene: 12. Germline loops: CDR1 LGHDT, CDR2 YNNKEL (reference sequence). CDR3 nucleotides: TGTGCCAGCAGCCAATATAGCGGGGGGGCCTCTTTAGGCAATGAGCAGTTCTTC. It specifies CASSQYSGGASLGNEQFF.

V is TRBV3-1 (or the pseudogene TRBV3-2) and J is TRBJ1-1; D is perhaps TRBD1 (6 bases). V was pared by 7 bases and J by 7 bases, with 22 bases between. The germline V gene encodes CDR1 LGHDT and CDR2 YNNKEL (reference sequence). The CDR3 length is 15 residues. CDR3 sequence (DNA): TGTGCCAGCATAGCCCAGGGGACAAACACTGATGAAGCTTTCTTT. This encodes CASIAQGTNTDEAFF.

The chain joins TRBV18 to TRBJ2-3; D gene uncertain. Trimming left V 0 bases short and J 0 bases short, with 13 bases between. Per the germline V gene, CDR1 is KGHSH and CDR2 is LQKENI. The CDR3 totals 17 residues. The CDR3 is CASSPPWALQSTDTQYF. DNA of the CDR3: TGTGCCAGCTCACCACCGTGGGCCCTACAGAGCACAGATACGCAGTATTTT.

The J gene is TRBJ2-7, the V gene TRBV7-9, with D hard to call. CDR3 size: 13 residues. Trimming removed 2 bases at V and 2 bases at J, with 7 bases between. Per the germline V gene, CDR1 is SEHNR and CDR2 is FQNEAQ (reference sequence). The CDR3 is CASSLQVPYEQYF. The CDR3 bases are TGTGCCAGCAGCTTACAGGTCCCCTACGAGCAGTACTTC.

The CDR3 loop is CASSRDRVAMEKLFF. In nucleotides, the CDR3 is TGTGCCAGCAGCCGAGATAGGGTAGCCATGGAAAAACTGTTTTTT. The J gene is TRBJ1-4, the V gene TRBV7-9; D call uncertain. This CDR3 region has 15 residues. CDR1 and CDR2 (germline): SEHNR, FQNEAQ (reference sequence). Trimming cost V 5 bases and J 8 bases, with 18 bases left between them.

The CDR3: CASSFGSTSAAGYTF. CDR3 coding DNA: TGTGCCAGCAGCTTCGGGTCCACTAGCGCGGCGGGCTACACCTTC. The chain has TRBV11-3 and TRBJ1-2, with D hard to call. Looked up from germline, CDR1 is SGHNT and CDR2 is YENEEA. The length of the CDR3 is 15 residues. V was shortened by 3 bases and J by 8 bases, with 19 bases between the two germline ends.

The chain joins TRBV7-6 to TRBJ1-1; 9 positions agree with TRBD1. This CDR3 region has 16 residues. After removal of 5 bases from V and 0 bases from J, the junction contained 7 bases not matched to a gene. The germline V gene encodes CDR1 SGHVS and CDR2 FNYEAQ. DNA of the CDR3: TGTGCCAGCAGCGCCACAGGGGGCCCCATGAACACTGAAGCTTTCTTT. Its translation: CASSATGGPMNTEAFF. The variable domain in full, completed from reference TRBV7-6 and TRBJ1-1, reads GAGVSQSPRYKVTKRGQDVALRCDPISGHVSLYWYRQALGQGPEFLTYFNYEAQQDKSGLPNDRFSAERPEGSISTLTIQRTEQRDSAMYRCASSATGGPMNTEAFFGQGTRLTVV.

The CDR3 DNA follows: TGTGCCAGCAGGACGGGACAGATCTACGAGCAGTACTTC. Translation: CASRTGQIYEQYF. The rearrangement uses TRBV6-5 and TRBJ2-7, with TRBD1 matching over 7 bases. Germline V gene sequence: CDR1 MNHEY, CDR2 SVGAGI. Trimming removed 6 bases from V and 3 bases from J; junction bases left unmatched: 5. CDR3 length: 13 residues.

The chain couples TRBV9 to TRBJ1-2, with D unresolved. Germline V gene sequence: CDR1 SGDLS, CDR2 YYNGEE. This CDR3 contains 11 residues. V was trimmed by 4 bases and J by 6 bases, leaving 7 bases between them. The CDR3 spells CASSSRDGYTF. The CDR3 DNA reads TGTGCCAGCAGCTCAAGGGATGGCTACACCTTC.

The chain carries TRBV3-1 (or the pseudogene TRBV3-2) and TRBJ2-5; 9 bases agree with TRBD2. CDR1 is LGHDT, CDR2 YNNKEL, per germline (reference sequence). This CDR3 spans 14 amino acids. With 0 bases clipped from V and 4 bases from J, the junction kept 0 bases outside the gene matches. This CDR3 reads CASSQEGLAETQYF. The DNA of the CDR3 is TGTGCCAGCAGCCAAGAGGGACTAGCAGAGACCCAGTACTTC.

J is TRBJ2-2 and V is TRBV9; no clear D gene. This CDR3 has 14 residues. Per germline, CDR1 SGDLS and CDR2 YYNGEE. V was cut by 1 base and J by 5 bases, with 9 bases left in between. CDR3 coding DNA: TGTGCCAGCAGCGTACTCCCCAGTACCGGGGAGCTGTTTTTT. It specifies CASSVLPSTGELFF.

The chain employs TRBV11-2 and TRBJ2-5, with D perhaps TRBD1 (7 bases). V lost 1 base, J lost 7 bases, and 10 bases lay in between. Looked up from germline, CDR1 is SGHAT and CDR2 is FQNNGV. The CDR3 contains 13 residues. CDR3 bases: TGTGCCAGCAGCTTAGGACAGGGACTGACCCAGTACTTC. Translation gives CASSLGQGLTQYF.

Worth noting for this clone: The identical CDR3 is also encoded by other nucleotide sequences in the sample. The rearrangement joins TRBV9 to TRBJ1-1; 9 positions agree with TRBD1. CDR1 and CDR2 (germline): SGDLS, YYNGEE. This CDR3 has 15 residues. The V gene end was trimmed by 0 bases and the J gene end by 4 bases; junction bases not matched to a gene: 4. The CDR3, as DNA: TGTGCCAGCAGCGTAGACGGGACAGGGAGCACTGAAGCTTTCTTT. This sequence encodes CASSVDGTGSTEAFF.

The chain has TRBV7-2 and TRBJ1-2; D is undetermined. Germline V gene data show CDR1 as SGHTA and CDR2 as FQGNSA. V gave up 0 bases and J gave up 3 bases, with 8 bases separating them. The CDR3 has 14 amino acids. The CDR3 region has the DNA TGTGCCAGCAGCTTAGCCGGCCCGGACTATGGCTACACCTTC. The encoded protein is CASSLAGPDYGYTF.

This rearrangement joins TRBV29-1 to TRBJ1-3, with 11 bases aligning to TRBD1. Germline trimming cut 6 bases from V and 0 bases from J; bases unmatched to any gene: 4. Per the germline V gene, CDR1 is SQVTM and CDR2 is ANQGSEA. CDR3 length: 15 residues. CDR3 region: CSVGTGGVSGNTIYF. The CDR3 bases are TGCAGCGTGGGGACAGGGGGGGTCTCTGGAAACACCATATATTTT.

The chain combines TRBV5-5 with TRBJ1-2; D remains ambiguous. The CDR3 covers 15 residues. Looked up from germline, CDR1 is SGHKS and CDR2 is YYEKEE (reference sequence). V gave up 0 bases and J gave up 2 bases, with 11 bases separating them. CDR3 coding DNA: TGTGCCAGCAGCTTGGAGGCTTGGCAGAACTATGGCTACACCTTC. Amino acid sequence: CASSLEAWQNYGYTF.

The chain employs TRBV6-5 and TRBJ1-3, with D uncertain. CDR3 length: 15 residues. CDR1 MNHEY and CDR2 SVGAGI come from the germline V gene. V was pared by 5 bases and J by 3 bases, with 14 bases between. The CDR3 loop reads CASSPFRTDGNTIYF. The CDR3 bases are TGTGCCAGCAGTCCGTTCAGGACGGATGGAAACACCATATATTTT.

This clone was found once. V gene TRBV7-2 combines with J gene TRBJ1-1, with D hard to call. The germline V and J ends were trimmed by 0 bases and 12 bases, with 14 bases remaining between them. The CDR3 is made up of 13 amino acids. In germline, CDR1 is SGHTA, CDR2 FQGNSA. CDR3 loop: CASSLAQRDMTFF. CDR3 sequence (DNA): TGTGCCAGCAGCTTAGCGCAAAGGGATATGACTTTCTTT. The full variable domain, completed using reference TRBV7-2 and TRBJ1-1, is GAGVSQSPSNKVTEKGKDVELRCDPISGHTALYWYRQSLGQGLEFLIYFQGNSAPDKSGLPSDRFSAERTGGSVSTLTIQRTQQEDSAVYLCASSLAQRDMTFFGQGTRLTVV.

The V call is TRBV29-1, the J call TRBJ1-4; possible D gene TRBD1, 6 bases. Looked up from germline, CDR1 is SQVTM and CDR2 is ANQGSEA. Trimming pared 4 bases from V and 5 bases from J, leaving 8 bases between. This CDR3 region has 12 residues. The CDR3 DNA is TGCAGCGTTGCTCAGGGGAATGAAAAACTGTTTTTT. Translation gives CSVAQGNEKLFF. Full variable domain (remainder filled in from reference TRBV29-1 and TRBJ1-4): SAVISQKPSRDICQRGTSLTIQCQVDSQVTMMFWYRQQPGQSLTLIATANQGSEATYESGFVIDKFPISRPNLTFSTLTVSNMSPEDSSIYLCSVAQGNEKLFFGSGTQLSVL.